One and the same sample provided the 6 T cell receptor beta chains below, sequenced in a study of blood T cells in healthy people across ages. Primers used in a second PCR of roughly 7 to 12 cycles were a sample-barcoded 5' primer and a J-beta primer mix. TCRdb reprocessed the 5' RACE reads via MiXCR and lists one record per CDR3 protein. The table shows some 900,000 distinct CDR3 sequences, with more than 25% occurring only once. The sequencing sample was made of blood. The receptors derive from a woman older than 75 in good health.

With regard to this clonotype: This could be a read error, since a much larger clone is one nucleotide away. CDR3 DNA: TGCAGTGCTGGGGGTAGAGGCGAGCAGTACTTC. This gives the protein CSAGGRGEQYF. The rearrangement joins TRBV20-1 to TRBJ2-7; D tentatively reads TRBD1 or TRBD2 (5 bases each). Trimming left V 5 bases short and J 6 bases short, with 11 bases between. Germline loops: CDR1 DFQATT, CDR2 SNEGSKA (reference sequence). CDR3 length equals 11 residues.

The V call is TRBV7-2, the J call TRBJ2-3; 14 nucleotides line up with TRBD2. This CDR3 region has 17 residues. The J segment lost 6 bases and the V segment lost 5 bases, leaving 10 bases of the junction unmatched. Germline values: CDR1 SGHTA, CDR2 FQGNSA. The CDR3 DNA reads TGTGCCAGCAGCAACGGGGCGGGACTAGCGGGAGTGGATACGCAGTATTTT. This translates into CASSNGAGLAGVDTQYF.

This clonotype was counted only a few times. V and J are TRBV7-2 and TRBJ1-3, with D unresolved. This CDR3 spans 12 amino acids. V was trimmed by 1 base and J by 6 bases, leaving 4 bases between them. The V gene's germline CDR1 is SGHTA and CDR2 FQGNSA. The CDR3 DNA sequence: TGTGCCAGCAGCTTAGGGGAAAACACCATATATTTT. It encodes CASSLGENTIYF.

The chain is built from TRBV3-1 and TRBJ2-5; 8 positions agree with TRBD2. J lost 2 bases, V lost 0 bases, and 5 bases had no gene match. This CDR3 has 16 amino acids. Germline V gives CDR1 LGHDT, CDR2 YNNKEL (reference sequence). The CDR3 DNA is TGTGCCAGCAGCCAAGATTGGGCTAGCGGGCAAGAGACCCAGTACTTC. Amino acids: CASSQDWASGQETQYF.

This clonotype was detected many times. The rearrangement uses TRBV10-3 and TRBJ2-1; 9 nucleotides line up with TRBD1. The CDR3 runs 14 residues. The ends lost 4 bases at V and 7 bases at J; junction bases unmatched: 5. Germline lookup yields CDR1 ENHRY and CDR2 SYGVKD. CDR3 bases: TGTGCCATCAGTGGACAGGGGGGTGAGAATGAGCAGTTCTTC. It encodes CAISGQGGENEQFF.

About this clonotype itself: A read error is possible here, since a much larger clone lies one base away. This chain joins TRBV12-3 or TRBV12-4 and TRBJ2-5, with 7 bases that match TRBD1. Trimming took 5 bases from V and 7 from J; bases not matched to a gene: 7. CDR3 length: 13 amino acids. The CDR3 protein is CASSPQGSGTQYF. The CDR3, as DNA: TGTGCCAGCAGTCCACAGGGGAGTGGGACCCAGTACTTC.